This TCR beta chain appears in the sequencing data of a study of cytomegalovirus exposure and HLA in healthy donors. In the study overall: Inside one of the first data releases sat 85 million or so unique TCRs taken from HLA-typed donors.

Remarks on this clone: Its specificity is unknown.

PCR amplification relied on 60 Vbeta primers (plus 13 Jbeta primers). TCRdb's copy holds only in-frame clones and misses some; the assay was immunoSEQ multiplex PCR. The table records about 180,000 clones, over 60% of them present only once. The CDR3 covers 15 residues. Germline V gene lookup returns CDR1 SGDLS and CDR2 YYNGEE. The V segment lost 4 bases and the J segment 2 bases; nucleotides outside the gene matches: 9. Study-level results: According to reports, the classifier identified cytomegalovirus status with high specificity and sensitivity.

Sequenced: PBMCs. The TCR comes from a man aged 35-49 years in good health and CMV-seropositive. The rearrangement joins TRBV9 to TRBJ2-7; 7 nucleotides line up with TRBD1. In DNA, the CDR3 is TGTGCCAGCAGCAGGGGAACAGGGGTTGCCTACGAGCAGTACTTC. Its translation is CASSRGTGVAYEQYF.